The clone carrying this T cell receptor beta chain was observed at least ten times. No antigen is known for it. This record comes from a study of neurological immune-mediated disorders. Preparation of the unsorted libraries drew on 2 million PBMCs stored at -80 C. As for the cDNA, it was generated by 5'RACE with 10-nucleotide random UMIs. TCRdb ran MiXCR on the 5' RACE reads and lists one entry per CDR3 protein. The sample records some 77,000 distinct CDR3 sequences, approximately 9.4% being singletons. Trimming removed 2 bases at V and 6 bases at J, with 14 bases between. The germline gives CDR1 MDHEN, CDR2 SYDVKM. This CDR3 region has 14 residues. Study-wide results and caveats: The absence of any CDR3 amino acid sequence shared by expanded clones across subjects suggests that repertoires were private in all groups.

The sequence derives from a man aged 45-60 years in good health. The sample was PBMCs. The rearrangement joins TRBV28 to TRBJ2-7; D perhaps matches TRBD1 (6 bases). The DNA for the CDR3 is TGTGCCAGCAGTTTAATCCAACAGGGTGGCGAGCAGTACTTC. Amino acids: CASSLIQQGGEQYF. The complete variable domain, with remaining parts taken from reference TRBV28 and TRBJ2-7, reads DVKVTQSSRYLVKRTGEKVFLECVQDMDHENMFWYRQDPGLGLRLIYFSYDVKMKEKGDIPEGYSVSREKKERFSLILESASTNQTSMYLCASSLIQQGGEQYFGPGTRLTVT.